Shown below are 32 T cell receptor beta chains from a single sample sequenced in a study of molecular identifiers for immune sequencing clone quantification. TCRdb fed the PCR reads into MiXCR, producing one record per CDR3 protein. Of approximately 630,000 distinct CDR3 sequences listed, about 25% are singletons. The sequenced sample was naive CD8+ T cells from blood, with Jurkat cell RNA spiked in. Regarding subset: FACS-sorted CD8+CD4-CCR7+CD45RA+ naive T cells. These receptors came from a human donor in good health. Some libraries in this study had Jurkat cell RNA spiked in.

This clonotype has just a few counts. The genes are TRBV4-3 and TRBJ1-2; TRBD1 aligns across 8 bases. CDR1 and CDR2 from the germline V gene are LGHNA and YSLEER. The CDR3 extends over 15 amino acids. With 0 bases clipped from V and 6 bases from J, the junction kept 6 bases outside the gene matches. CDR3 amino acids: CASSQDGDRKDGYTF. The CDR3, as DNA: TGCGCCAGCAGCCAAGATGGGGACAGGAAGGATGGCTACACCTTC.

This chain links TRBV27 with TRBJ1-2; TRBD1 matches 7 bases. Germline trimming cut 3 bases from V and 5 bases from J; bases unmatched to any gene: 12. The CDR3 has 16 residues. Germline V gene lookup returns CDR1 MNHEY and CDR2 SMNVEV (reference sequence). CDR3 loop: CASSFSTGMYSYGYTF. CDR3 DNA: TGTGCCAGCAGTTTCTCGACAGGGATGTACTCGTATGGCTACACCTTC.

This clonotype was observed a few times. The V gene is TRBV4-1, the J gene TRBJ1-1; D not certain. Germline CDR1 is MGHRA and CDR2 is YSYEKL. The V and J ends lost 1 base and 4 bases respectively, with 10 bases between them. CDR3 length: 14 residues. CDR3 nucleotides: TGCGCCAGCAGCCAAGTTGGCTGGACCACTGAAGCTTTCTTT. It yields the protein CASSQVGWTTEAFF.

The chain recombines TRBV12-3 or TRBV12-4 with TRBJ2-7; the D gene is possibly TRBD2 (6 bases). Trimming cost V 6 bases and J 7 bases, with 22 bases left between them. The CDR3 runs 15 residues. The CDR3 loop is CASSPAGLRKGEQYF. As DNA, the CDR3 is TGTGCCAGCAGCCCGGCGGGATTACGGAAGGGGGAGCAGTACTTC.

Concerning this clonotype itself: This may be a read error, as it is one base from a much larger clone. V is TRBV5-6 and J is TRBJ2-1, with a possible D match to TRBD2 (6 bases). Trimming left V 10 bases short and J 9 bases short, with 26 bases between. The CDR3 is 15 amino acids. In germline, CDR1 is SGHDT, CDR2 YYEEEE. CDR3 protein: CACIPRYGSFPEQFF. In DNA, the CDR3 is TGTGCCTGCATCCCTCGATACGGGAGCTTCCCTGAGCAGTTCTTC.

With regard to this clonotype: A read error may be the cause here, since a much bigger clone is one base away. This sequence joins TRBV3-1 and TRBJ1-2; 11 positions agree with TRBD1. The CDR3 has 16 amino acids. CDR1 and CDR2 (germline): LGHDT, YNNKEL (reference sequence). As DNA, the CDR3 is TGTGCCAGCAGCCCCATGTCTGGACAGGGGGCTAATGGCTGCACCTTC. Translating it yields CASSPMSGQGANGCTF. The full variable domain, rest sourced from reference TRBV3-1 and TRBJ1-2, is DTAVSQTPKYLVTQMGNDKSIKCEQNLGHDTMYWYKQDSKKFLKIMFSYNNKELIINETVPNRFSPKSPDKAHLNLHINSLELGDSAVYFCASSPMSGQGANGCTFGSGTRLTVV.

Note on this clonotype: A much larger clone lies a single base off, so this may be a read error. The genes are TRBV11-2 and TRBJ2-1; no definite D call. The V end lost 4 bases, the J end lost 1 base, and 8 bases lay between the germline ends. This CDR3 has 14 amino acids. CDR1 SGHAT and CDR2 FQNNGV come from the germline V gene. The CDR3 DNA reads TGTGCCAGCAGCTCTTCGATTTCCTACAATGAGCAGTTCTTC. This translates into CASSSSISYNEQFF.

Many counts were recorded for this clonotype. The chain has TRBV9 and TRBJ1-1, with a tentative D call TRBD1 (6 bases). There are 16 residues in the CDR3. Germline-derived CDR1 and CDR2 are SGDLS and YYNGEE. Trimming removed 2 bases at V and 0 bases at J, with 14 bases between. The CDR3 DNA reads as TGTGCCAGCAGCGTTCGACAGGAACCAATGAACACTGAAGCTTTCTTT. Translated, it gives CASSVRQEPMNTEAFF.

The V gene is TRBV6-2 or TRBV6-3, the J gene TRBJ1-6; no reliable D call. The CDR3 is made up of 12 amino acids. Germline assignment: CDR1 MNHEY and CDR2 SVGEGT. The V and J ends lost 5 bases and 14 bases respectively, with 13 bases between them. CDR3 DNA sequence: TGTGCCAGCAGTACCGACACCGCCACCCTCCACTTT. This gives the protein CASSTDTATLHF.

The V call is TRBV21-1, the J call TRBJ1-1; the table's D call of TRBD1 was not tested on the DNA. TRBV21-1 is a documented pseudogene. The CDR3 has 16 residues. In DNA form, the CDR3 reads TGTGCCAGCAGCAACCAGGACCGGGGTATGAACACTGAAGCTTTCTTT. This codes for CASSNQDRGMNTEAFF.

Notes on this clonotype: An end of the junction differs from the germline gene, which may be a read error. CDR3 loop: CASSLGQGDNQPQHF. DNA of the CDR3: TGTGCCAGCAGCTTGGGACAGGGGGACAATCAGCCCCAGCATTTT. The chain has TRBV5-3 and TRBJ1-5, with 11 bases fitting TRBD1. TRBV5-3 is annotated as an ORF whose role is uncertain. This CDR3 has 15 residues.

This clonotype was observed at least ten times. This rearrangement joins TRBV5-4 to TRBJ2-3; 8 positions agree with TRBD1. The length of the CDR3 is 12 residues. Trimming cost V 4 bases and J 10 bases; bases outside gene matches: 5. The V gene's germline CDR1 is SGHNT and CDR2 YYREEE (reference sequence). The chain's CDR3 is CASSGTGPAQYF. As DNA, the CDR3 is TGTGCCAGCAGCGGGACAGGCCCCGCGCAGTATTTT.

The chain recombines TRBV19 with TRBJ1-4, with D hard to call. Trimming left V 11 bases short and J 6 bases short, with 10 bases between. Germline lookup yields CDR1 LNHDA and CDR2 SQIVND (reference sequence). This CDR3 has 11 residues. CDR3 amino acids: CAVAGDEKLFF. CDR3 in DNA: TGTGCCGTGGCAGGAGATGAAAAACTGTTTTTT. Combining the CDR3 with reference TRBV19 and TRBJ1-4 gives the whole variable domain DGGITQSPKYLFRKEGQNVTLSCEQNLNHDAMYWYRQDPGQGLRLIYYSQIVNDFQKGDIAEGYSVSREKKESFPLTVTSAQKNPTAFYLCAVAGDEKLFFGSGTQLSVL.

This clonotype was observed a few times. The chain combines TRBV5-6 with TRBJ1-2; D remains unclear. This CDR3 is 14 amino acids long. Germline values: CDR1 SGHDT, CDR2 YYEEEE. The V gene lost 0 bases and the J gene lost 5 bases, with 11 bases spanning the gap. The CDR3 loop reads CASSLVLVNYGYTF. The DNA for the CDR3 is TGTGCCAGCAGCTTGGTTCTTGTCAATTATGGCTACACCTTC.

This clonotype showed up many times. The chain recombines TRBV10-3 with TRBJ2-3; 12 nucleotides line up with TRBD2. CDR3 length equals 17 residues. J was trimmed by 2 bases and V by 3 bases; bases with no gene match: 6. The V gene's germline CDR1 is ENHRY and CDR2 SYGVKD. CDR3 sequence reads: CAISDTGLAGYTDTQYF. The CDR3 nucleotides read TGTGCCATCAGTGACACTGGACTAGCGGGGTACACAGATACGCAGTATTTT.

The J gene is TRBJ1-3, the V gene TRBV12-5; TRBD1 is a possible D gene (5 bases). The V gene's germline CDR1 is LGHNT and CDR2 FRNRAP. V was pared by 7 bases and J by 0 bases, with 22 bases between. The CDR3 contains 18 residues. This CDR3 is CASARSERDRTSGNTIYF. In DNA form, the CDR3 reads TGTGCTAGTGCCAGAAGCGAACGGGACCGAACCTCTGGAAACACCATATATTTT. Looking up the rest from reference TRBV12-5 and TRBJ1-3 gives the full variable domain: DARVTQTPRHKVTEMGQEVTMRCQPILGHNTVFWYRQTMMQGLELLAYFRNRAPLDDSGMPKDRFSAEMPDATLATLKIQPSEPRDSAVYFCASARSERDRTSGNTIYFGEGSWLTVV.

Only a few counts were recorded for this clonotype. Here the CDR3 DNA reads TGTGCCAGCAGCTTGGGGTCAGGGGCTGGGGATACGCAGTATTTT. It translates to CASSLGSGAGDTQYF. The V call is TRBV5-8, the J call TRBJ2-3; a possible D gene is TRBD1 (6 bases). Germline V gives CDR1 SGHTS, CDR2 YDEGEE. V gave up 0 bases and J gave up 6 bases, with 14 bases separating them. This CDR3 has 15 residues.

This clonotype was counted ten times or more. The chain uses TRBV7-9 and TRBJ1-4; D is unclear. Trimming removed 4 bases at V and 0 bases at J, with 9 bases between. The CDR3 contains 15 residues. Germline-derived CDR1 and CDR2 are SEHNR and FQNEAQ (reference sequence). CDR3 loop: CASSSIGSTNEKLFF. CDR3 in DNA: TGTGCCAGCAGCTCTATCGGATCAACTAATGAAAAACTGTTTTTT.

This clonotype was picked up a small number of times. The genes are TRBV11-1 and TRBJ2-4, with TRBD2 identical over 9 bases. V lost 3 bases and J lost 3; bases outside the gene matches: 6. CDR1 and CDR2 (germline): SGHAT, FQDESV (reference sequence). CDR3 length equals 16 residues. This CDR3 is CASSFWREGVKNIQYF. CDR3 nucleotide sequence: TGTGCCAGCAGCTTTTGGCGGGAGGGTGTCAAAAACATTCAGTACTTC.

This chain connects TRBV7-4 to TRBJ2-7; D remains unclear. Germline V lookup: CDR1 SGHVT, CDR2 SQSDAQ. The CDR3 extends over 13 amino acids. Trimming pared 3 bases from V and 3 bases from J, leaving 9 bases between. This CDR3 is CASSFWPYYEQYF. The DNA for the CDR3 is TGTGCCAGCAGCTTCTGGCCATACTACGAGCAGTACTTC.

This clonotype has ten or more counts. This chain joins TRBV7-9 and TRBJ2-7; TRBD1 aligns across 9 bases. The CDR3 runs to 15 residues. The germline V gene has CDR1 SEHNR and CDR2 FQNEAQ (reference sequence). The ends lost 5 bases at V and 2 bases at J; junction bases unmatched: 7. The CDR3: CASSPGTGSTYEQYF. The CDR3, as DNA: TGTGCCAGCAGCCCAGGGACAGGGAGTACCTACGAGCAGTACTTC. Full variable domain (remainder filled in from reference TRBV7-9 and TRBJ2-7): DTGVSQNPRHKITKRGQNVTFRCDPISEHNRLYWYRQTLGQGPEFLTYFQNEAQLEKSRLLSDRFSAERPKGSFSTLEIQRTEQGDSAMYLCASSPGTGSTYEQYFGPGTRLTVT.

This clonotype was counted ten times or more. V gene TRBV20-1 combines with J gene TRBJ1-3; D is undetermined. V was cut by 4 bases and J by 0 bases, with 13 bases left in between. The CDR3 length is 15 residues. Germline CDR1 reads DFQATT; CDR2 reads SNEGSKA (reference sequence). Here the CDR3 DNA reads TGCAGTGCTAAGAGATATACAAGCTCTGGAAACACCATATATTTT. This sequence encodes CSAKRYTSSGNTIYF.

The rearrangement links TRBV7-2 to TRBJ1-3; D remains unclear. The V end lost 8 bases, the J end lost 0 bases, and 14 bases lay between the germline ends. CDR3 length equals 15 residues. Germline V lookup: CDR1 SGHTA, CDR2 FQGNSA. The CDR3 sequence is CASEFWGYSGNTIYF. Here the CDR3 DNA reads TGTGCCAGCGAGTTCTGGGGATACTCTGGAAACACCATATATTTT.

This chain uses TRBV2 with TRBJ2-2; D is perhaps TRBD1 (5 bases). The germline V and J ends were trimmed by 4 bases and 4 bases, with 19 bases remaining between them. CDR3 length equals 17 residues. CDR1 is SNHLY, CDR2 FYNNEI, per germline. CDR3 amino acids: CASSVPTDTTPTGELFF. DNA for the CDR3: TGTGCCAGCAGTGTCCCGACAGACACTACCCCCACCGGGGAGCTGTTTTTT.

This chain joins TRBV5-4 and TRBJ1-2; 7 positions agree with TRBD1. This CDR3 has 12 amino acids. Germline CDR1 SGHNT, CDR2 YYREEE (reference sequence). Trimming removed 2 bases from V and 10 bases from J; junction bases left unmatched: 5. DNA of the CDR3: TGTGCCAGCAGCTTTACAGGGGACGCCTACACCTTC. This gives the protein CASSFTGDAYTF.

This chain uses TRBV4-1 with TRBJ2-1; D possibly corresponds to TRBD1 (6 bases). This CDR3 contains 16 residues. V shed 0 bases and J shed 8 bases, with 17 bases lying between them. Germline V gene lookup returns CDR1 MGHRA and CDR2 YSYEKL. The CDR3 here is CASSQDNRDGTDEQFF. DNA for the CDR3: TGCGCCAGCAGCCAAGATAACAGGGACGGTACCGATGAGCAGTTCTTC.

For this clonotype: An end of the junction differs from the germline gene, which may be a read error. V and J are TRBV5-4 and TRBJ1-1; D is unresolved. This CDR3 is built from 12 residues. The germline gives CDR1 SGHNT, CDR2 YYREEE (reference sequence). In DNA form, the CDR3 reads TGTGCCAGCGGCTTGGACTTCACTGAAGCTTTCTTT. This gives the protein CASGLDFTEAFF.

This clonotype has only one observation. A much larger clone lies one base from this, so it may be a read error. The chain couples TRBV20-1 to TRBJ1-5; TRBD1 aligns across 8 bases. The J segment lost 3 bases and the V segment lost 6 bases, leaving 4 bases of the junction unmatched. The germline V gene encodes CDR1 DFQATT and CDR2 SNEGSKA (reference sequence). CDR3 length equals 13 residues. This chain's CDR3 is CSAKDRDNQPQHF. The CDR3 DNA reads TGCAGTGCCAAGGACAGGGACAATCAGCCCCAGCATTTT.

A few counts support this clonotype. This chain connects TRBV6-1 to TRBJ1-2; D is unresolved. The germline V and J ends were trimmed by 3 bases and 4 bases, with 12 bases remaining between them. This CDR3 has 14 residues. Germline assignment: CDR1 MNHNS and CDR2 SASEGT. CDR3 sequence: CASSEMGGGYGYTF. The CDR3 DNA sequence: TGTGCCAGCAGTGAGATGGGCGGCGGCTATGGCTACACCTTC.

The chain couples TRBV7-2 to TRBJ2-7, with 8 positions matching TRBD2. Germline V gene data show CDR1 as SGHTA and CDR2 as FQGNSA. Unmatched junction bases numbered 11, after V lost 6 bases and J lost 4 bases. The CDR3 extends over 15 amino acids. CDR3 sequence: CASSHPPGGNYEQYF. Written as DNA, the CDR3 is TGTGCCAGCAGTCACCCCCCGGGGGGGAATTACGAGCAGTACTTC.

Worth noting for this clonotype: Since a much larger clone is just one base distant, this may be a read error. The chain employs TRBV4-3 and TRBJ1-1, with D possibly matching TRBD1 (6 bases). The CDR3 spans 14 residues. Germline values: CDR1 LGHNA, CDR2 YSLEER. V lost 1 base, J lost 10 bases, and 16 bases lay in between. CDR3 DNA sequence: TGCGCCAGCAGCCAAGGTAACAGGGTAAATGGAGCTTTCTTT. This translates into CASSQGNRVNGAFF.

CDR3 coding DNA: TGCAGTGCGCAATCTCCGGGACAGGGCTACGAGCAGTACTTC. Translating it yields CSAQSPGQGYEQYF. The gene calls are TRBV20-1 and TRBJ2-7; 9 bases are shared with TRBD1. In germline, CDR1 is DFQATT, CDR2 SNEGSKA (reference sequence). V lost 6 bases to trimming and J lost 3 bases; unmatched junction nucleotides: 9. CDR3 size: 14 residues.